This TCR beta chain was identified in a study of T cells in Graves' hyperthyroidism and ophthalmopathy. Amplification of TCR beta CDR3 regions was performed using RNA transcripts as template. The HTBI primer set drove a first-round RT-PCR of the TCR CDR3. TCRdb called the multiplex PCR reads again in MiXCR, with one record for every CDR3 protein. The sample holds 30,000 to 35,000 distinct CDR3 sequences; around 53% are singletons and the top ten take roughly 27%. The germline gives CDR1 MNHEY, CDR2 SVGEGT. The CDR3 is 14 residues long. J lost 11 bases, V lost 5 bases, and 9 bases had no gene match. This sequence was found in a woman in her 40s with Graves' ophthalmopathy. This chain links TRBV6-2 or TRBV6-3 with TRBJ2-2, with 9 bases lining up with TRBD1. Sequencing input: blood. The CDR3 loop reads CASSDRGARGELFF. CDR3 sequence (DNA): TGTGCCAGCAGTGACAGGGGGGCACGAGGCGAGCTGTTTTTT.